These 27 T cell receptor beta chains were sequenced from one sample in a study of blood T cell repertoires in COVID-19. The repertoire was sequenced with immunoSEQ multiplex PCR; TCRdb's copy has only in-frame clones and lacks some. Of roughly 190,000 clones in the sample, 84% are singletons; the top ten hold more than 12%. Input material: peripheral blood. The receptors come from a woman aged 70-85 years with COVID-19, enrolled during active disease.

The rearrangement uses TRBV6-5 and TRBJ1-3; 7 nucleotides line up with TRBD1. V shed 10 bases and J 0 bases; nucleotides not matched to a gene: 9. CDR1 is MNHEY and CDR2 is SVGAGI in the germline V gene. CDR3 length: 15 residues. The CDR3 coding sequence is TGTGCCACCCGAATACAGGGGCCCTCTGGAAACACCATATATTTT. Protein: CATRIQGPSGNTIYF.

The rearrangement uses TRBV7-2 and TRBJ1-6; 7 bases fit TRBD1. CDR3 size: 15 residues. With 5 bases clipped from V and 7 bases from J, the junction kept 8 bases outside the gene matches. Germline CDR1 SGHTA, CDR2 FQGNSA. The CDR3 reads CASSLKQGYNSPLHF. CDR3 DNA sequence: TGTGCCAGCAGCCTAAAACAGGGGTACAATTCACCCCTCCACTTT. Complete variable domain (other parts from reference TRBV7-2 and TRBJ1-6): GAGVSQSPSNKVTEKGKDVELRCDPISGHTALYWYRQSLGQGLEFLIYFQGNSAPDKSGLPSDRFSAERTGGSVSTLTIQRTQQEDSAVYLCASSLKQGYNSPLHFGNGTRLTVT.

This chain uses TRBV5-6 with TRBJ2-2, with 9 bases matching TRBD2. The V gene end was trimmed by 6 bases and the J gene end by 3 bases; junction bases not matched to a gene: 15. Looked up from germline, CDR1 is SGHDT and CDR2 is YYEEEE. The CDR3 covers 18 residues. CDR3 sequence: CASTPRRAGGVHTGELFF. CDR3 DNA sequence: TGTGCCAGCACCCCCCGGAGAGCGGGAGGTGTCCACACCGGGGAGCTGTTTTTT.

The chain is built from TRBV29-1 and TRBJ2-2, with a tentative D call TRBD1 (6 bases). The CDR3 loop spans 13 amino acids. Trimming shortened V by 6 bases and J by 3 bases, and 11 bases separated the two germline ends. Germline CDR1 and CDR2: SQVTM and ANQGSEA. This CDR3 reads CSVGHTYTGELFF. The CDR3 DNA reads TGCAGCGTGGGACATACATACACCGGGGAGCTGTTTTTT.

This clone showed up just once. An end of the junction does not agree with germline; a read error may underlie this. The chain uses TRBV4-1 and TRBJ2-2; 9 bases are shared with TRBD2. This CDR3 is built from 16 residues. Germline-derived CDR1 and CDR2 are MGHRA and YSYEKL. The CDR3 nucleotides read TGCCCCAGCAGCCCTTTCGCGGGGGGGGGCACCGGGGAGCTGTTTTTT. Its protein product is CPSSPFAGGGTGELFF.

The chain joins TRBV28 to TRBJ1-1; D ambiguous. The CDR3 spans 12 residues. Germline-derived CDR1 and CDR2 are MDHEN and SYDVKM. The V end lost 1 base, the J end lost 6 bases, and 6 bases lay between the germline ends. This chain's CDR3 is CASSLSLSEAFF. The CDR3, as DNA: TGTGCCAGCAGTTTATCCCTTTCTGAAGCTTTCTTT.

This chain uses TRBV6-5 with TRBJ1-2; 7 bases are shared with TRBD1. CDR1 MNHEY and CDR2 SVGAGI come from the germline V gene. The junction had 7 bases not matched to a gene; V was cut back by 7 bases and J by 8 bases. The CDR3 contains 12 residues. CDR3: CASTMTGIGYTF. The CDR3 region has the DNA TGTGCCAGCACCATGACAGGGATCGGCTACACCTTC.

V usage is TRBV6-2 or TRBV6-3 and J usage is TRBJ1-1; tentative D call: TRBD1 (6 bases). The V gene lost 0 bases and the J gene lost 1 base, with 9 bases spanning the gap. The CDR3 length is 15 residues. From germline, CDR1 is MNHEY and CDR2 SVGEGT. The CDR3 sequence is CASSYSGAGNTEAFF. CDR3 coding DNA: TGTGCCAGCAGTTACTCGGGGGCAGGGAACACTGAAGCTTTCTTT.

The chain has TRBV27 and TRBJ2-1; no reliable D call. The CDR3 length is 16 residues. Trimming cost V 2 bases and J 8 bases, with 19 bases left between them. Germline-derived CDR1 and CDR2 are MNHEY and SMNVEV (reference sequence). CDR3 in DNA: TGTGCCAGCAGTTTACGGTCACAATTTGGAGAGGATGAGCAGTTCTTC. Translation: CASSLRSQFGEDEQFF.

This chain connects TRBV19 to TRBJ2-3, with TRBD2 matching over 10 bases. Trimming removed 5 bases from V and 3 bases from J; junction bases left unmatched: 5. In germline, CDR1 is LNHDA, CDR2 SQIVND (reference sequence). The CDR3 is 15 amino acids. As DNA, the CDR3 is TGTGCCAGTAGTGACGGACTAGCGGAGACAGATACGCAGTATTTT. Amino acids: CASSDGLAETDTQYF.

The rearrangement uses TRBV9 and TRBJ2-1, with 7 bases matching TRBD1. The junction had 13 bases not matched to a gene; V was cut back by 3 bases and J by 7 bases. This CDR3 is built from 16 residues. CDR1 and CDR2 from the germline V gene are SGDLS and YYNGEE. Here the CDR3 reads CASSGIRQGLGNEQFF. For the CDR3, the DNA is TGTGCCAGCAGCGGAATCCGACAGGGCCTGGGAAATGAGCAGTTCTTC.

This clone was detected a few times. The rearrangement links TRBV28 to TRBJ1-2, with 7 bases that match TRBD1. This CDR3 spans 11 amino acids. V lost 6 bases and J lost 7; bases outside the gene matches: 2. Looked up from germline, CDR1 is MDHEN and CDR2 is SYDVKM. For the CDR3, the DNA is TGTGCCAGCAGGACAGGGCTTGGCTACACCTTC. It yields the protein CASRTGLGYTF.

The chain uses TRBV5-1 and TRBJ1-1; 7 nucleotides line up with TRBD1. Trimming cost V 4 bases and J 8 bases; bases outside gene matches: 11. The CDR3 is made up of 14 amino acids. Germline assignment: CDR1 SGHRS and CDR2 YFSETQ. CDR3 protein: CASSPSPDRREAFF. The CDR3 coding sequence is TGCGCCAGCAGCCCCTCTCCGGACAGGCGAGAAGCTTTCTTT.

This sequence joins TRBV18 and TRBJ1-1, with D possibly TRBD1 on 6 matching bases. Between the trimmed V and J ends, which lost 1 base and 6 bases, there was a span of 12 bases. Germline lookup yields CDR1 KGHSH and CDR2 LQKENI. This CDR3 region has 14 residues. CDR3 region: CASSPRDRFPEAFF. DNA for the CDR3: TGTGCCAGCTCACCACGAGACAGGTTCCCTGAAGCTTTCTTT.

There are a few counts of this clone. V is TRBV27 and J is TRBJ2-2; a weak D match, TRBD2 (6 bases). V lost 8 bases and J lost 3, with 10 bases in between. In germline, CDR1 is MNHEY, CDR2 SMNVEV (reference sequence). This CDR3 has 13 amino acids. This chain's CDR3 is CASAGLYTGELFF. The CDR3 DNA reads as TGTGCCAGCGCGGGACTCTACACCGGGGAGCTGTTTTTT.

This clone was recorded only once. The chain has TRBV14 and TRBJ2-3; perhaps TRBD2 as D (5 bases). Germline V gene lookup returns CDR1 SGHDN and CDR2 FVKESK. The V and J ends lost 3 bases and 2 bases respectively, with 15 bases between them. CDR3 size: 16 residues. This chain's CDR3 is CASSQERGGDTDTQYF. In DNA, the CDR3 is TGTGCCAGCAGCCAGGAACGGGGTGGGGACACAGATACGCAGTATTTT.

The CDR3 protein is CASSKQGASGNTIYF. In DNA, the CDR3 is TGTGCCAGCTCCAAACAGGGGGCTTCTGGAAACACCATATATTTT. This sequence joins TRBV18 and TRBJ1-3; 9 nucleotides match TRBD1. Germline V gene lookup returns CDR1 KGHSH and CDR2 LQKENI. Trimming took 6 bases from V and 1 from J; bases not matched to a gene: 4. The CDR3 has 15 amino acids.

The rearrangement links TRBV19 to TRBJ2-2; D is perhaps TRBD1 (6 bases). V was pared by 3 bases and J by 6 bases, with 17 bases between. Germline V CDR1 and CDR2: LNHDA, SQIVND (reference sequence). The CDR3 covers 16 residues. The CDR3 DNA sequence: TGTGCCAGTAGTATCTTGGGACACTCATACCCCGGGGAGCTGTTTTTT. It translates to CASSILGHSYPGELFF.

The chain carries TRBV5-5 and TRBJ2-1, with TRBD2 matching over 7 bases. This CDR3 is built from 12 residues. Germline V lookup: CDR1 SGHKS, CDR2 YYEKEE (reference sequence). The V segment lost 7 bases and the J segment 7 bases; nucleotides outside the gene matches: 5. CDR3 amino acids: CASGAGVNEQFF. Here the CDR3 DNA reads TGTGCCAGCGGCGCGGGAGTTAATGAGCAGTTCTTC.

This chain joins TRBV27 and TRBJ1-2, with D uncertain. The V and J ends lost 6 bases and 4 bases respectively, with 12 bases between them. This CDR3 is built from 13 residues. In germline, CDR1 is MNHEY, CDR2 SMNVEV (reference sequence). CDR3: CASSPSRFYGYTF. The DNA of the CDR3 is TGTGCCAGCAGCCCTAGCAGGTTCTATGGCTACACCTTC.

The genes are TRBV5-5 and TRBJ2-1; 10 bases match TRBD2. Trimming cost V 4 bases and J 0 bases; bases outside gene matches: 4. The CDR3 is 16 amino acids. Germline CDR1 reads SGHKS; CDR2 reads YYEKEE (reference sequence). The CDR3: CASSRLAGGSYNEQFF. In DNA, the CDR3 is TGTGCCAGCAGCCGATTAGCGGGAGGCTCCTACAATGAGCAGTTCTTC. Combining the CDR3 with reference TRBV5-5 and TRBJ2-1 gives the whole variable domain DAGVTQSPTHLIKTRGQQVTLRCSPISGHKSVSWYQQVLGQGPQFIFQYYEKEERGRGNFPDRFSARQFPNYSSELNVNALLLGDSALYLCASSRLAGGSYNEQFFGPGTRLTVL.

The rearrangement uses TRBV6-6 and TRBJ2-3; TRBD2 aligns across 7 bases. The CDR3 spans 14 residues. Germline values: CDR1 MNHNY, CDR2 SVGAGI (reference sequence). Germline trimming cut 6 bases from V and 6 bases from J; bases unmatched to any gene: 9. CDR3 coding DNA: TGTGCCAGCAGCCGGACTAGGATGATGGATACGCAGTATTTT. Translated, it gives CASSRTRMMDTQYF.

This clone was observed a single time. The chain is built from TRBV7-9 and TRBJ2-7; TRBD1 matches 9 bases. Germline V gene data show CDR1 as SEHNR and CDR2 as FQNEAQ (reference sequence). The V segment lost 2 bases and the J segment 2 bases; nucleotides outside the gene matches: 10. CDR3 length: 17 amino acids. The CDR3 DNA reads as TGTGCCAGCAGCTTACGAGGTTTCGGGACAGGGCCCTACGAGCAGTACTTC. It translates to CASSLRGFGTGPYEQYF.

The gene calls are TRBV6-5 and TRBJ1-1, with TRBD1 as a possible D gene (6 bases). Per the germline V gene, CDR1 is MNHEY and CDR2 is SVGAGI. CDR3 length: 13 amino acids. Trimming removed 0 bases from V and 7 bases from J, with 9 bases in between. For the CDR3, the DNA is TGTGCCAGCAGTTACTCTGGCAGGGGTGAAGCTTTCTTT. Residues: CASSYSGRGEAFF.

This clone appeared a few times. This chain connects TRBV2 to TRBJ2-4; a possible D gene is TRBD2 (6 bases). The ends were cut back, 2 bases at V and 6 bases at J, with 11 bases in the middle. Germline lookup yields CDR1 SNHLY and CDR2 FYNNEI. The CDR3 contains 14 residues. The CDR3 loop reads CASSELGGVNIQYF. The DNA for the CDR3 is TGTGCCAGCAGTGAACTCGGAGGGGTAAACATTCAGTACTTC.

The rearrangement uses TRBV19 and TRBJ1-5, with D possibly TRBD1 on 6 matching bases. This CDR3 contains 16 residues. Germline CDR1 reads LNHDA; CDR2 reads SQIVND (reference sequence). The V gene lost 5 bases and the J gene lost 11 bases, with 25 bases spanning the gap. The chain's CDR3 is CASSPGPLQGGAAQHF. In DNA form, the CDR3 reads TGTGCCAGTAGTCCGGGACCATTACAGGGAGGGGCAGCCCAGCATTTT. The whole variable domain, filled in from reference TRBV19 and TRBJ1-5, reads DGGITQSPKYLFRKEGQNVTLSCEQNLNHDAMYWYRQDPGQGLRLIYYSQIVNDFQKGDIAEGYSVSREKKESFPLTVTSAQKNPTAFYLCASSPGPLQGGAAQHFGDGTRLSIL.

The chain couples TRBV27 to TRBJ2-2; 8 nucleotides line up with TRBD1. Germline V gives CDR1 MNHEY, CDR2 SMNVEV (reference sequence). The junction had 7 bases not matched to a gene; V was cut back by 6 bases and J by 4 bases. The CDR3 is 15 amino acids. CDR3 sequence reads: CASRVGTGTTGELFF. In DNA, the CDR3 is TGTGCCAGCAGGGTCGGGACAGGTACCACCGGGGAGCTGTTTTTT.